The clone carrying this T cell receptor (beta chain) was seen ten or more times. Its antigen is unknown. CDR3 length: 11 amino acids. Germline V lookup: CDR1 SGHAT, CDR2 FQNNGV. V gave up 5 bases and J gave up 8 bases, with 7 bases separating them. A 5'RACE template-switching step, the method used to make TCR cDNA, added a universal primer site and UMIs. TCRdb itself ran the 5' RACE reads through MiXCR, one entry per CDR3 protein. This sample has about 240,000 distinct CDR3 sequences; less than 9% occur once, and the top ten carry more than 0.8%. These data originate in a study of T cells after yellow fever vaccination. Study-wide findings and caveats: Abundant clonotypes from the bulk population could have been carried over as contaminants into FACS-sorted repertoires. Although most clonotypes did not, a small share appeared in both CD4 and CD8 compartments.

The gene calls are TRBV11-2 and TRBJ2-1; D not resolved. The sequence derives from a man under 40 who received the YFV17D yellow fever vaccine. The sample in question was CD4+ T cells sorted from PBMCs, obtained 15 days after the yellow fever booster vaccination. This chain's CDR3 is CASSRSDEQFF. The CDR3 DNA reads TGTGCCAGCAGCCGATCTGATGAGCAGTTCTTC.